This TCR beta chain is from a study of naive and memory T cell subsets. The germline gives CDR1 SGHTS, CDR2 YDEGEE. CDR3 length: 11 residues. V dropped 4 bases and J dropped 6 bases, with 8 bases sitting between them. Documented treatment: skin biopsy from PPD injection site in Mantoux-positive individual. An oligonucleotide containing a UMI was ligated to the 3' end of TCR cDNA. Tuberculin skin test biopsies were taken where PPD was injected in Mantoux-positive people. Unsorted total RNA, about 1 to 1,100 ng, was DNase treated before reverse transcription. Ligated cDNA underwent four rounds of PCR with nested alpha and beta constant region primers and SP2. Reverse transcription of blood and skin TCR RNA was primed at alpha and beta constant regions. TCRdb redid the calling of the UMI-ligation and nested PCR reads with MiXCR, one entry per CDR3 protein. This table has 30,000 to 35,000 distinct CDR3 sequences, under 8.5% appearing once.

The clonotype originates from an adult in good health. The starting material was skin, obtained from a tuberculin skin test site. The chain couples TRBV5-8 to TRBJ2-7; D is ambiguous. The CDR3 region is CASSPLVEQYF. CDR3 bases: TGTGCCAGCAGCCCACTGGTCGAGCAGTACTTC.